This T cell receptor (beta chain) was observed in a study of T cells in Graves' hyperthyroidism and ophthalmopathy. Study conclusions and caveats: Blood held most thyroid clonotypes expanded above 0.001 frequency.

Patients aged 18 to 65 had newly diagnosed hyperthyroidism of under 2 months' duration. It was RNA transcripts that yielded the amplified TCR beta CDR3 regions. The HTBI primer set was used in a first-round RT-PCR of the TCR CDR3. Each CDR3 protein gets one entry after TCRdb re-called the multiplex PCR reads with MiXCR. The table shows over 500,000 distinct CDR3 sequences, with 14% occurring only once. Unmatched junction bases numbered 8, after V lost 7 bases and J lost 3 bases. Per the germline V gene, CDR1 is DFQATT and CDR2 is SNEGSKA (reference sequence). The CDR3 sequence is 14 residues long. Note on this clonotype: The target antigen is unknown.

This TCR was sampled from a woman between 40 and 50 years old with Graves' hyperthyroidism. The sequencing sample was made of blood. The chain has TRBV20-1 and TRBJ2-5; TRBD2 matches at 10 bases. CDR3 region: CSVSALAGEETQYF. The CDR3 coding sequence is TGCAGTGTTTCAGCTCTAGCGGGAGAAGAGACCCAGTACTTC.